Given below is one T cell receptor beta chain in context. What it binds is unknown. Germline CDR1 reads SGHRS; CDR2 reads YFSETQ. The CDR3 is 14 amino acids. The sample comes from a study of blood T cells in healthy people across ages. Whole-study context: Capture by template switching was about one barcoded beta molecule per two T cells. Study results and caveats: Donors of long life had a larger count of naive CD4+ cells and greater diversity than aged donors.

A sample-barcoded 5' primer and a J-beta primer mix were used in a second PCR of roughly 6 to 11 cycles. TCRdb used MiXCR to reprocess the 5' RACE reads, holding one entry per CDR3 protein. Altogether about 1,000,000 distinct CDR3 sequences are present, roughly 45% being singletons, with the ten largest covering 18%. This TCR was recovered from a woman aged 60-75 years in good health. The chain employs TRBV5-1 and TRBJ2-4; 9 bases line up with TRBD2. The J call may be in error: the DNA end matches TRBJ2-7 better. The sample consisted of blood. The CDR3 spells CASSPGASGNEQYF. The CDR3 DNA is TGCGCCAGCAGCCCCGGAGCTAGCGGGAACGAGCAGTACTTC.